The entry below describes one TCR beta chain. Treatment indicated: preoperative locoregional IRX-2 cytokine immunotherapy. This phase Ib study tested locoregional IRX-2 cytokine immunotherapy given before surgery. Trimming left V 6 bases short and J 2 bases short, with 14 bases between. This CDR3 region has 14 residues. From germline, CDR1 is ENHRY and CDR2 SYGVKD. The data originate from a study of preoperative IRX-2 immunotherapy in early breast cancer. The repertoire was sequenced with immunoSEQ multiplex PCR; TCRdb's copy has only in-frame clones and lacks some. The table includes 35,000 to 55,000 clones, approximately 94% detected once.

The chain employs TRBV10-3 and TRBJ2-7; a possible D gene is TRBD2 (7 bases). The TCR sequence derives from a human donor with breast cancer. This material consisted of tumor tissue, taken after IRX-2 immunotherapy. The CDR3 here is CAIRGRGGPYEQYF. The DNA of the CDR3 is TGTGCCATCAGGGGCCGCGGGGGCCCCTACGAGCAGTACTTC.